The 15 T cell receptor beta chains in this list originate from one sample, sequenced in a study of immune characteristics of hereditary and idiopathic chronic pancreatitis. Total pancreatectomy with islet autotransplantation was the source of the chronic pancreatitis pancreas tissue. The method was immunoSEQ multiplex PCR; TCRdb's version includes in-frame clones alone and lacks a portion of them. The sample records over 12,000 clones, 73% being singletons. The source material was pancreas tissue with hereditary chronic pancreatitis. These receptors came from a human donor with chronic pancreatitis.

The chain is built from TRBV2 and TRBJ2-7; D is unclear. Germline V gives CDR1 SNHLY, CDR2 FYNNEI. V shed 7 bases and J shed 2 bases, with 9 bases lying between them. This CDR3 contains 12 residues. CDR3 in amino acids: CASKAEAYEQYF. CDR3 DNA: TGTGCCAGCAAGGCGGAAGCCTACGAGCAGTACTTC.

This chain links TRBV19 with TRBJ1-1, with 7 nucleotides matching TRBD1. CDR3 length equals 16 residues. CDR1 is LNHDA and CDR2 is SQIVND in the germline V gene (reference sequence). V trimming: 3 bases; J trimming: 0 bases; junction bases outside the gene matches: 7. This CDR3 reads CASSIFRGGMNTEAFF. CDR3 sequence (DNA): TGTGCCAGTAGTATCTTCAGGGGGGGAATGAACACTGAAGCTTTCTTT.

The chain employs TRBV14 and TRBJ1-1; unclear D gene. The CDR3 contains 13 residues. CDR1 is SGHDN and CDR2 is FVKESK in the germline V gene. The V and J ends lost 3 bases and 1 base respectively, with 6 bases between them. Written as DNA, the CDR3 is TGTGCCAGCAGCCAGAGTCGGAACACTGAAGCTTTCTTT. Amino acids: CASSQSRNTEAFF.

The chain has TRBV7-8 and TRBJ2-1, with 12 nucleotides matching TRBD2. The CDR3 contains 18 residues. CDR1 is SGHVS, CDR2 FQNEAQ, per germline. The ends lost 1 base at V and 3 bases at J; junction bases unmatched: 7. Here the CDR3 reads CASSLEASGRAHYNEQFF. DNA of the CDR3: TGTGCCAGCAGCTTAGAGGCTAGCGGGAGGGCCCACTACAATGAGCAGTTCTTC.

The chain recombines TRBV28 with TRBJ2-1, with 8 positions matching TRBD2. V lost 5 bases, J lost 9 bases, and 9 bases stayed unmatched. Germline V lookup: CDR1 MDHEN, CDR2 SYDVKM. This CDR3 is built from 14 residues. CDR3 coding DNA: TGTGCCAGCAGTCCTGGACTAGCAACCGGTGAGCAGTTCTTC. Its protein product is CASSPGLATGEQFF.

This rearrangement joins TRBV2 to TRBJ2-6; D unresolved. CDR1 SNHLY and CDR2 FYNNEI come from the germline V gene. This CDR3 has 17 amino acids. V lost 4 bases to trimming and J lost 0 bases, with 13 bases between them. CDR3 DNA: TGTGCCAGCAGTGTATCATTCTTAGTCTCTGGGGCCAACGTCCTGACTTTC. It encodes CASSVSFLVSGANVLTF.

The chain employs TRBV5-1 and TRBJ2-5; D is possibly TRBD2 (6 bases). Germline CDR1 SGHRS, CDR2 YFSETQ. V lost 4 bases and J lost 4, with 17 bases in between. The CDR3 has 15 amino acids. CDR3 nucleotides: TGCGCCAGCAGCGGCGTTGGGGGAGCGGGAGAGACCCAGTACTTC. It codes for CASSGVGGAGETQYF.

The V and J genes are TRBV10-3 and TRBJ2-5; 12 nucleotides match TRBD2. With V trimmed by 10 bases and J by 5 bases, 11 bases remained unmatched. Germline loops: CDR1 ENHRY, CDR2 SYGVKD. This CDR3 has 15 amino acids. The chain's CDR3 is CATRLTSGSLETQYF. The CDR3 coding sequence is TGTGCCACCAGGCTGACTAGCGGGAGCCTCGAGACCCAGTACTTC.

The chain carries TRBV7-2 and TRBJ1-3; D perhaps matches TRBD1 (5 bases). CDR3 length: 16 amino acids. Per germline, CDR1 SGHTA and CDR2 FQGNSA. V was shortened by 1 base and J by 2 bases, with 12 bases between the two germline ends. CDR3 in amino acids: CASSLVGGGPGNTIYF. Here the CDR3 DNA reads TGTGCCAGCAGCTTAGTTGGGGGGGGACCTGGAAACACCATATATTTT. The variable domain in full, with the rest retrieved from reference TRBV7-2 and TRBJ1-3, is GAGVSQSPSNKVTEKGKDVELRCDPISGHTALYWYRQSLGQGLEFLIYFQGNSAPDKSGLPSDRFSAERTGGSVSTLTIQRTQQEDSAVYLCASSLVGGGPGNTIYFGEGSWLTVV.

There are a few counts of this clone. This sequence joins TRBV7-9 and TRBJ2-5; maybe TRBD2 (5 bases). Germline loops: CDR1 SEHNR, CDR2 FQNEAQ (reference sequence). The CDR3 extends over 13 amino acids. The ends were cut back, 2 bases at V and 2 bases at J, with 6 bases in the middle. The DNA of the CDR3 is TGTGCCAGCAGCTTATGGACTCAAGAGACCCAGTACTTC. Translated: CASSLWTQETQYF. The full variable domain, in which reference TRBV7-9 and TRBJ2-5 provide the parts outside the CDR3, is DTGVSQNPRHKITKRGQNVTFRCDPISEHNRLYWYRQTLGQGPEFLTYFQNEAQLEKSRLLSDRFSAERPKGSFSTLEIQRTEQGDSAMYLCASSLWTQETQYFGPGTRLLVL.

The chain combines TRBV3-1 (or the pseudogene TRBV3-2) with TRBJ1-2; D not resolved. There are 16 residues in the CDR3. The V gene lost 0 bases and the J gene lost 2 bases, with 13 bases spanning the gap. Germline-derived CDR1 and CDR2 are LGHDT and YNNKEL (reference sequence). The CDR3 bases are TGTGCCAGCAGCCAAGATGGAGCAGATACGAACTATGGCTACACCTTC. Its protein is CASSQDGADTNYGYTF.

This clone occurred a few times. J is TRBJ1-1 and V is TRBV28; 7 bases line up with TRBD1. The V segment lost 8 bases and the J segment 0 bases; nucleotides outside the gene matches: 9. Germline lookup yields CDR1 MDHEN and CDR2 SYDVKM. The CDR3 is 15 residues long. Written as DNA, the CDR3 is TGTGCCAGCGGAAGAACAGGGGTCATGAACACTGAAGCTTTCTTT. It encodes CASGRTGVMNTEAFF.

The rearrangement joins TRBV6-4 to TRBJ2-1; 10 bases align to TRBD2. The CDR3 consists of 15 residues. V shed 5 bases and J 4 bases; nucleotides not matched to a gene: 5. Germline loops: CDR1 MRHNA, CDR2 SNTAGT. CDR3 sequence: CASSTGTSEYNEQFF. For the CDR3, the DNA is TGTGCCAGCAGTACCGGGACTAGCGAGTACAATGAGCAGTTCTTC.

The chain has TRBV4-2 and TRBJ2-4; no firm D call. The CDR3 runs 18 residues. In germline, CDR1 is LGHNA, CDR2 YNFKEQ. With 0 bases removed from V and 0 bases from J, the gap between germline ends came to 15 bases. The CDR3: CASSQEVANLLAKNIQYF. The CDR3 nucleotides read TGTGCCAGCAGCCAAGAGGTGGCTAACCTCCTAGCCAAAAACATTCAGTACTTC.

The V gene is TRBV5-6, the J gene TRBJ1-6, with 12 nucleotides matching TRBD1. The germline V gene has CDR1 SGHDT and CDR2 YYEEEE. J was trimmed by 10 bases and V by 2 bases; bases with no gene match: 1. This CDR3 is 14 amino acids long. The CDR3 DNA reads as TGTGCCAGCAGCTTCGGGACAGGGGGCTCACCCCTCCACTTT. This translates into CASSFGTGGSPLHF.